This T cell receptor (beta chain) was profiled in a study of T-cell reconstitution after alpha-beta-depleted transplantation in children (dated by TCRdb to 2016 to 2017). Looking at the study overall: T-cell immune reconstitution after TCRalphabeta/CD19-depleted allogeneic hematopoietic cell transplantation in children was quantitatively tracked in the study by means of TCR repertoire profiling.

Sample time point, as interpreted from the label and publication: day 60 (about 2 months) after transplantation. According to the study, the label for this sample's treatment or condition signals: allogeneic hematopoietic cell transplantation with graft depleted of TCRalphabeta T cells and CD19 B cells. TCRalphabeta/CD19-depleted allogeneic hematopoietic cell grafts were given to the transplant recipients, all of whom were children. The junction shows trimming of 3 bases on V and 6 bases on J, and the gene matches do not reach 9 bases of it. The cysteine opens and the phenylalanine closes a CDR3 of 16 amino acids. Only the CDR3 DNA stays, 48 bases, in frame from base 1. Reading the germline V gene gives CDR1 KGHDR and CDR2 SFDVKD. What the research found in general, with its limitations: Apparently early alphabetaT-cell count recovery about two months after transplant reportedly relied on only several hundred rapidly expanded clones derived from non-depleted graft cells. The frequencies of hyperexpanded clones fell over the following months, and after one year, T-cell counts and TCRbeta diversity were mostly attributed to newly produced T cells. In some patients, high TCRbeta diversity at day 60 was attributed to recipient T cells and intrathymic progenitors that had survived conditioning.

Receptor amplification or capture employed PCR. Sequencing instrument: Illumina HiSeq 2500. Molecular barcoding was employed in the preparation of TCR libraries, with unique molecular identifiers being used to normalize TCRbeta repertoire quantification. TCRdb redid the processing of the public reads, applying fastp at Q25 and MiXCR, and retained in-frame beta chains. Every distinct CDR3 protein forms one entry, paired with its most common genes and DNA. Here the sample has around 3,000 distinct CDR3 sequences; over 20% occur a single time. The ten largest clones capture around 25% of the sample. This clonotype is assessed as medium-sized (0.01 to 0.1%). The specificity of this receptor is unknown. Base qualities are missing; no much larger clone stands one base away.

The clonotype was recovered from a male patient aged 2-15 years who had a stem cell transplant for acute lymphoblastic leukemia, so the T cells may come from the graft donor. The sequencing used PBMCs, mostly from graft donor cells, collected 60 days after TCRalphabeta/CD19-depleted stem cell transplant. The chain couples TRBV24-1 to TRBJ1-5; TRBD1 aligns with 8 central bases. The bases are TGTGCCACCAGTGATACCGGGACAGGTGCCGGTCAGCCCCAGCATTTT. Its protein reads: CATSDTGTGAGQPQHF.